This TCR beta chain was captured by sequencing in a study of beta chain features in type 1 diabetes. Broader study findings: Cells with high TCR expression could be over-represented by cDNA sequencing.

CD4+ naive, central memory, regulatory and stem cell-like memory cells were sorted via CD45RO/CCR7/CD25/CD127/CD95/CD27. Note on this clone: Its antigen is unidentified.

The CDR3 sequence is 15 residues long. Germline CDR1 ENHRY, CDR2 SYGVKD. Trimming removed 3 bases at V and 1 base at J, with 12 bases between. Expressed TCRB transcripts were sequenced because the isolated RNA had all been reverse transcribed beforehand. Method: immunoSEQ multiplex PCR; TCRdb's copy keeps in-frame clones and lacks some. There are approximately 170,000 clones in the sample; just over 9% occur only once, and approximately 2.2% lies in the top ten. The origin of this receptor is a woman aged 18-29 years in good health. This chain links TRBV10-3 with TRBJ1-1; D is possibly TRBD1 (6 bases). The sequenced sample was central memory CD4+ T cells from blood. The CDR3 here is CAISENGGANTEAFF. The CDR3 coding sequence is TGTGCCATCAGTGAAAATGGGGGCGCGAACACTGAAGCTTTCTTT.